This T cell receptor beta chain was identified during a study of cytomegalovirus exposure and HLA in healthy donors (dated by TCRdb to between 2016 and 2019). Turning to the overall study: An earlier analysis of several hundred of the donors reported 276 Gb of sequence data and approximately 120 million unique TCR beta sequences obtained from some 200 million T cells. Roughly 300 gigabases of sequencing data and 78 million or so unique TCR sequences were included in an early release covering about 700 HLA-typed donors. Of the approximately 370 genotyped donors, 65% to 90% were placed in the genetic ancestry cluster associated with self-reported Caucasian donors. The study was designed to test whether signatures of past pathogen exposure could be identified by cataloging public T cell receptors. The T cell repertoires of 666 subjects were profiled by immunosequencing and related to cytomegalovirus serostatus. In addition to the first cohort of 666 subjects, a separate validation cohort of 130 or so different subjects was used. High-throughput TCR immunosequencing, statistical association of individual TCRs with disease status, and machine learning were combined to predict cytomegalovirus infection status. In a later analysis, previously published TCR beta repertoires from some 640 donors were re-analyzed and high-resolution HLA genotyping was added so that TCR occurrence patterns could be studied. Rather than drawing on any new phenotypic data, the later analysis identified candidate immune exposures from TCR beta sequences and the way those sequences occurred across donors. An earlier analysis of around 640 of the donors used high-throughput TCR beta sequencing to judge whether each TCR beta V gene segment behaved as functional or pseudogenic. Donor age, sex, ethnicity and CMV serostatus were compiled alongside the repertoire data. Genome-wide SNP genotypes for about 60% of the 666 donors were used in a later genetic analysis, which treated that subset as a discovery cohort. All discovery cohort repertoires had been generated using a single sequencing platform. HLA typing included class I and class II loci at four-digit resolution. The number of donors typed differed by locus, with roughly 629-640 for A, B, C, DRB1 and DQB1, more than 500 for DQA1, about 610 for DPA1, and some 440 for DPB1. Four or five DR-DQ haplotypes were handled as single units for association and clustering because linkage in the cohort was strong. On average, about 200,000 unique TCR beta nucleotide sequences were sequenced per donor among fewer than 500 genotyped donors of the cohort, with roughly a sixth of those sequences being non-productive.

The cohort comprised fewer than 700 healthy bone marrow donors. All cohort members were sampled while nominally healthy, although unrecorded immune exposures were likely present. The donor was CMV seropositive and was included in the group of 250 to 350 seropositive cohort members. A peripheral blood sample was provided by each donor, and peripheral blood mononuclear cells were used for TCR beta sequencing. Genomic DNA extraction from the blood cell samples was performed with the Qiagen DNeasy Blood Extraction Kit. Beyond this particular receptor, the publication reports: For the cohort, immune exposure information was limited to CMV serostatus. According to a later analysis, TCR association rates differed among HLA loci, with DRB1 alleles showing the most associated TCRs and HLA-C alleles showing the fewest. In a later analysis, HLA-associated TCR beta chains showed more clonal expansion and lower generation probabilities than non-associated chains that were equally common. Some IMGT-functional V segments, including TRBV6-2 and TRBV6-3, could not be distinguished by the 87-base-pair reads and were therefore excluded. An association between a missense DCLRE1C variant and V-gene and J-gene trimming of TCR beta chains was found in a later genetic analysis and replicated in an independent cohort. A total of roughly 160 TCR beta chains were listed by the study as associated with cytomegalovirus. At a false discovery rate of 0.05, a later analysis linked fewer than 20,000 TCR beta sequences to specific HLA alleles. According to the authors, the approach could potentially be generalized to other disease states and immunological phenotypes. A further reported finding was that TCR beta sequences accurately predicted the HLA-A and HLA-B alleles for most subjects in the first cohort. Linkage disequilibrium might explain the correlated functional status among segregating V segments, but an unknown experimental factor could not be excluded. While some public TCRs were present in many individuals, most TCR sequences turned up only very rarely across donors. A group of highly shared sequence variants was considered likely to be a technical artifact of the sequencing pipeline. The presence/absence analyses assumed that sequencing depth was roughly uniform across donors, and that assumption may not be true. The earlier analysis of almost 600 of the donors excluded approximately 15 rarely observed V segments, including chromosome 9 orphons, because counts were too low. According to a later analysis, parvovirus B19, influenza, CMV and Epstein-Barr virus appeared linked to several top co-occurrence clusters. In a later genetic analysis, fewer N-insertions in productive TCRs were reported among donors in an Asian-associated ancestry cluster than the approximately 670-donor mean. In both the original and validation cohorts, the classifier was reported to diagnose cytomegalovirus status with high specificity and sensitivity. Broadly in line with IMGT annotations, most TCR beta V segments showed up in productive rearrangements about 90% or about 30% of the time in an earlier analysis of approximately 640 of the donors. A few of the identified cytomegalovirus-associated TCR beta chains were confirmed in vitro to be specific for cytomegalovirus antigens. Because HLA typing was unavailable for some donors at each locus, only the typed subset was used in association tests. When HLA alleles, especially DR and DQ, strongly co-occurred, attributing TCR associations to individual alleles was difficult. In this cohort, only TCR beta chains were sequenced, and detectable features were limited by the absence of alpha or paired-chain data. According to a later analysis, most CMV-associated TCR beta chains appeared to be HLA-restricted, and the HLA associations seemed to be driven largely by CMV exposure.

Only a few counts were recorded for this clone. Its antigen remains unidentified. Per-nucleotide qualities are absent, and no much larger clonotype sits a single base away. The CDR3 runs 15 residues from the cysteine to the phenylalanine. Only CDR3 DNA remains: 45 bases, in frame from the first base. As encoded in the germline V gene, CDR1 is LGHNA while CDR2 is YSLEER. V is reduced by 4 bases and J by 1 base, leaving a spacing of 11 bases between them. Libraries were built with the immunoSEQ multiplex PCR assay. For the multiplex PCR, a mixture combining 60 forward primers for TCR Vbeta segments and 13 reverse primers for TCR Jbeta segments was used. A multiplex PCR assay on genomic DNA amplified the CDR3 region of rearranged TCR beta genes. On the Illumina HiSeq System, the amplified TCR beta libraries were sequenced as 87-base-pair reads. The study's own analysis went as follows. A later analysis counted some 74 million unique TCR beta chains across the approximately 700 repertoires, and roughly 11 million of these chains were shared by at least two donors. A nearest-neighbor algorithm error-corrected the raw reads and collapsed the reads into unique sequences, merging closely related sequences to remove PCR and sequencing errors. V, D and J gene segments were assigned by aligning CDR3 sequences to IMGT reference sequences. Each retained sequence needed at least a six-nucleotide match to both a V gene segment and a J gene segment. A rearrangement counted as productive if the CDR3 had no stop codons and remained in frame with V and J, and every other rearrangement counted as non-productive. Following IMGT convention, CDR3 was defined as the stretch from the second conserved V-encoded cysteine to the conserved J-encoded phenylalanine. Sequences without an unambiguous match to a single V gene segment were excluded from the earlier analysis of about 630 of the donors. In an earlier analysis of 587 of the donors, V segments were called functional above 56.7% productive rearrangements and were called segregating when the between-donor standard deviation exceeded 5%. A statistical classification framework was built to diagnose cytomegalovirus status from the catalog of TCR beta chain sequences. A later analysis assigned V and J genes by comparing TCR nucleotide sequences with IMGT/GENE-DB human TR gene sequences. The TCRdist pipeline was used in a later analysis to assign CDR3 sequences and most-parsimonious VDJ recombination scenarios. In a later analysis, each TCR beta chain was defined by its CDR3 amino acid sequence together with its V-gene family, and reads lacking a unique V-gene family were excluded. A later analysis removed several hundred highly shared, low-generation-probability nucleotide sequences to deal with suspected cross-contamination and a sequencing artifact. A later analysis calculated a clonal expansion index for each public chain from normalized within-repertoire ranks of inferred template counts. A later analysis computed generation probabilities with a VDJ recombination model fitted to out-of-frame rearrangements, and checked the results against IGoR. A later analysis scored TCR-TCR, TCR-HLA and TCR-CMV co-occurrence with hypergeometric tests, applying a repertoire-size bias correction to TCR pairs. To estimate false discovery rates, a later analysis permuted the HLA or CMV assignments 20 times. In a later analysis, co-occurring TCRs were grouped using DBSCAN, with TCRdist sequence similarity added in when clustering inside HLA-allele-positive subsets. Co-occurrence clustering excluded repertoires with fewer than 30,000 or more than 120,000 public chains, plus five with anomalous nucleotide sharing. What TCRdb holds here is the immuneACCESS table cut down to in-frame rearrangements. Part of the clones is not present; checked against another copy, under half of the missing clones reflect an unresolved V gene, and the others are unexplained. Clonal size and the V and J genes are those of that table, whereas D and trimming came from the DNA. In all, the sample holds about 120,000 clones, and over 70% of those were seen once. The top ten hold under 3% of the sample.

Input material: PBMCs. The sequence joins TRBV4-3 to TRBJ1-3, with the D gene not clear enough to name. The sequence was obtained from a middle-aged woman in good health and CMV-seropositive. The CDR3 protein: CASSPSRGSGNTIYF. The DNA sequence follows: TGCGCCAGCAGCCCAAGCAGAGGGTCTGGAAACACCATATATTTT.